This TCR beta chain comes out of a study of regulatory T cells in long-lasting Graves disease. To note about this clonotype: The antigen is not known.

Arm-PCR of CDR3 regions with iRepertoire HTBI primers generated TCR beta libraries. A single record per CDR3 protein comes from TCRdb applying MiXCR to the multiplex PCR reads. The data show fewer than 450,000 distinct CDR3 sequences, 23% seen once. Specified time point: persistent/refractory GD, antithyroid drugs over 5 years with positive TRAb. PBMC RNA was the source of the TCR library. CDR3 length equals 20 residues. CDR1 is SGHTA, CDR2 FQGTGA, per germline. Trimming took 1 base from V and 6 from J; bases not matched to a gene: 16. General study findings and limits: The study examined only peripheral blood, not thyroid tissue. TRBV28, TRBJ1-2 and TRBJ2-5 were favored in persistent disease.

This sequence was found in a female donor with Graves disease. Here the sequenced sample was peripheral blood mononuclear cells (PBMCs), taken when the disease was refractory, from a patient treated with antithyroid drugs. V is TRBV7-3 and J is TRBJ2-7, with 15 bases aligning to TRBD2. CDR3 DNA: TGTGCCAGCAGCTTAAAAACCGGGACTAGCGGGAGGACCTTGGATTGCGAGCAGTACTTC. Protein product: CASSLKTGTSGRTLDCEQYF.